The 27 T cell receptor beta chains listed next were all sequenced from one sample in a study of technical replicates of blood from a handful of donors. Repertoires were generated with immunoSEQ multiplex PCR, while TCRdb's copy carries only in-frame clones and drops some. The table records about 91,000 clones, approximately 90% of them present only once. Sequencing was performed on T cells isolated from PBMCs. Receptors were obtained from a human donor in good health.

This chain connects TRBV6-1 to TRBJ1-5; weak D call: TRBD1 (5 bases). CDR3 size: 13 residues. The V end was cut by 4 bases, the J end by 8 bases, with 12 bases between. The germline V gene encodes CDR1 MNHNS and CDR2 SASEGT. In nucleotides, the CDR3 is TGTGCCAGCAGTGCAACACCGGGGGAGCCCCAGCATTTT. Translation gives CASSATPGEPQHF.

V is TRBV4-1 and J is TRBJ2-7; 8 bases align to TRBD2. V shed 6 bases, J shed 3 bases, and the junction held 10 bases outside the gene matches. Germline CDR1 reads MGHRA; CDR2 reads YSYEKL. The CDR3 contains 15 residues. This CDR3 reads CASRPAGGHLYEQYF. The CDR3 nucleotides are TGCGCCAGCAGACCTGCGGGAGGCCACCTCTACGAGCAGTACTTC.

This chain joins TRBV30 and TRBJ1-3; tentative D call: TRBD1 (6 bases). CDR1 GTSNPN and CDR2 SVGIG come from the germline V gene (reference sequence). Trimming took off 0 bases at V and 0 bases at J, with 15 bases between the two ends. This CDR3 has 17 residues. In nucleotides, the CDR3 is TGTGCCTGGAGTGTAGTTCGGGACACGATCTCTGGAAACACCATATATTTT. It translates to CAWSVVRDTISGNTIYF.

The chain is built from TRBV10-2 and TRBJ2-2, with D perhaps TRBD1 (6 bases). Germline V lookup: CDR1 WSHSY, CDR2 SAAADI. V lost 6 bases and J 0 bases, leaving 11 bases between the germline ends. There are 15 residues in the CDR3. CDR3 bases: TGCGCCAGCAGGGACCAGGGGCCGAACACCGGGGAGCTGTTTTTT. Its translation is CASRDQGPNTGELFF.

The chain joins TRBV7-6 to TRBJ2-3, with TRBD2 matching over 7 bases. With V trimmed by 5 bases and J by 2 bases, 7 bases remained unmatched. There are 15 residues in the CDR3. Per the germline V gene, CDR1 is SGHVS and CDR2 is FNYEAQ. CDR3 region: CASSPGRGVTDTQYF. The CDR3, as DNA: TGTGCCAGCAGCCCCGGACGGGGGGTCACAGATACGCAGTATTTT.

The chain is built from TRBV27 and TRBJ2-4; possibly TRBD1 for D (6 bases). V lost 6 bases to trimming and J lost 5 bases, with 17 bases between them. This CDR3 contains 15 residues. CDR1 MNHEY and CDR2 SMNVEV come from the germline V gene (reference sequence). CDR3: CASRYTGNPENIQYF. The CDR3 region has the DNA TGTGCCAGCAGATACACAGGGAACCCTGAAAACATTCAGTACTTC.

The chain joins TRBV19 to TRBJ2-5; the D gene is possibly TRBD2 (6 bases). This CDR3 spans 18 amino acids. Deletions cut 5 bases from V and 5 bases from J, with 27 bases between. Germline CDR1 reads LNHDA; CDR2 reads SQIVND (reference sequence). The CDR3 DNA reads as TGTGCCAGTAGTCTCAGATTGGGGGGAGGTCCACTGTGGGAGACCCAGTACTTC. Translating gives CASSLRLGGGPLWETQYF. The full variable domain, its missing parts supplied by reference TRBV19 and TRBJ2-5, is DGGITQSPKYLFRKEGQNVTLSCEQNLNHDAMYWYRQDPGQGLRLIYYSQIVNDFQKGDIAEGYSVSREKKESFPLTVTSAQKNPTAFYLCASSLRLGGGPLWETQYFGPGTRLLVL.

The rearrangement joins TRBV30 to TRBJ2-5; the match to TRBD2 covers 9 bases. This CDR3 has 13 amino acids. Trimming cost V 4 bases and J 4 bases; bases outside gene matches: 4. Germline V lookup: CDR1 GTSNPN, CDR2 SVGIG (reference sequence). The CDR3 nucleotides read TGTGCCTGGATTGCGGGGGGGCCAGAGACCCAGTACTTC. Its protein product is CAWIAGGPETQYF.

This chain joins TRBV5-1 and TRBJ2-2, with D uncertain. The V end lost 2 bases, the J end lost 3 bases, and 11 bases lay between the germline ends. The germline V gene has CDR1 SGHRS and CDR2 YFSETQ. The CDR3 is 15 residues long. CDR3 amino acids: CASSLAQLHTGELFF. In DNA, the CDR3 is TGCGCCAGCAGCTTAGCGCAGCTACACACCGGGGAGCTGTTTTTT.

The rearrangement links TRBV27 to TRBJ2-1; 10 bases are shared with TRBD2. The CDR3 is made up of 15 amino acids. Trimming removed 2 bases from V and 9 bases from J; junction bases left unmatched: 7. Germline V gene data show CDR1 as MNHEY and CDR2 as SMNVEV (reference sequence). Here the CDR3 DNA reads TGTGCCAGCAGTTTAAGCGGGAGGGGAGTTGGTGAGCAGTTCTTC. This sequence encodes CASSLSGRGVGEQFF.

The V call is TRBV6-1, the J call TRBJ1-5, with unresolved D. This CDR3 has 13 residues. CDR1 MNHNS and CDR2 SASEGT come from the germline V gene. V dropped 1 base and J dropped 3 bases, with 4 bases sitting between them. The CDR3 is CASSEGHNQPQHF. The DNA of the CDR3 is TGTGCCAGCAGTGAAGGACACAATCAGCCCCAGCATTTT.

The J gene is TRBJ2-3, the V gene TRBV5-8, with D uncertain. Germline assignment: CDR1 SGHTS and CDR2 YDEGEE. V was pared by 0 bases and J by 0 bases, with 8 bases between. The CDR3 contains 15 residues. CDR3 region: CASSLGPGSTDTQYF. The DNA of the CDR3 is TGTGCCAGCAGCTTGGGGCCAGGTAGCACAGATACGCAGTATTTT. Full variable domain (remainder filled in from reference TRBV5-8 and TRBJ2-3): EAGVTQSPTHLIKTRGQQATLRCSPISGHTSVYWYQQALGLGLQFLLWYDEGEERNRGNFPPRFSGRQFPNYSSELNVNALELEDSALYLCASSLGPGSTDTQYFGPGTRLTVL.

This clone has just a few counts. The chain couples TRBV5-1 to TRBJ2-3, with 9 positions matching TRBD2. CDR3 size: 15 residues. V trimming: 2 bases; J trimming: 5 bases; junction bases outside the gene matches: 6. Germline-derived CDR1 and CDR2 are SGHRS and YFSETQ. Written as DNA, the CDR3 is TGCGCCAGCAGCTTTCGCGGGGGGGCCGGAGATACGCAGTATTTT. As protein: CASSFRGGAGDTQYF.

V usage is TRBV19 and J usage is TRBJ2-1; 14 bases fit TRBD2. This CDR3 spans 17 amino acids. CDR1 is LNHDA, CDR2 SQIVND, per germline (reference sequence). Trimming took 7 bases from V and 9 from J; bases not matched to a gene: 14. This chain's CDR3 is CASTRRRGLAGEREQFF. The CDR3 nucleotides are TGTGCCAGTACTAGACGACGGGGACTAGCGGGGGAACGTGAGCAGTTCTTC.

A word on this clone: A junction boundary mismatches the germline segment, possibly from a read error. The chain uses TRBV18 and TRBJ1-2; 7 bases are shared with TRBD1. Germline V gives CDR1 KGHSH, CDR2 LQKENI. This CDR3 is 12 amino acids long. CDR3 sequence: CASSPRDRISYF. The DNA of the CDR3 is TGTGCCAGCTCACCACGGGACAGAATTAGTTACTTC.

The chain links TRBV6-5 to TRBJ1-3; D is ambiguous. The length of the CDR3 is 12 residues. The V end lost 7 bases, the J end lost 0 bases, and 4 bases lay between the germline ends. Germline CDR1 and CDR2: MNHEY and SVGAGI. In DNA form, the CDR3 reads TGTGCCAGCACTAACTCTGGAAACACCATATATTTT. Residues: CASTNSGNTIYF.

The chain employs TRBV11-3 and TRBJ2-7; maybe TRBD2 (7 bases). There are 15 residues in the CDR3. Trimming removed 2 bases from V and 0 bases from J, with 11 bases in between. Germline CDR1 is SGHNT and CDR2 is YENEEA. CDR3 bases: TGTGCCAGCAGCTTAAGGGGGGGCCTCTCCTACGAGCAGTACTTC. Residues: CASSLRGGLSYEQYF.

There are a few counts of this clone. The chain carries TRBV6-5 and TRBJ1-1; 7 positions agree with TRBD1. V shed 5 bases, J shed 1 base, and the junction held 4 bases outside the gene matches. Per germline, CDR1 MNHEY and CDR2 SVGAGI. The CDR3 runs 14 residues. The CDR3 bases are TGTGCCAGCAGTCGGACAGGAAGGAACACTGAAGCTTTCTTT. Amino acids: CASSRTGRNTEAFF.

This CDR3 is CASMDSIYGYTF. CDR3 in DNA: TGTGCCAGCATGGACAGCATCTATGGCTACACCTTC. The V call is TRBV6-5, the J call TRBJ1-2, with a possible D match to TRBD1 (6 bases). The germline gives CDR1 MNHEY, CDR2 SVGAGI. Trimming left V 7 bases short and J 4 bases short, with 10 bases between. This CDR3 is 12 amino acids long.

The gene calls are TRBV7-9 and TRBJ2-1; 8 nucleotides agree with TRBD2. Germline V gene data show CDR1 as SEHNR and CDR2 as FQNEAQ (reference sequence). CDR3 length equals 12 residues. J gave up 9 bases and V 2 bases, and 0 bases lay outside the gene matches. CDR3 amino acids: CASSLTSGEQFF. CDR3 DNA sequence: TGTGCCAGCAGCTTAACTAGCGGTGAGCAGTTCTTC.

The chain is built from TRBV30 and TRBJ1-2; D is undetermined. Germline V lookup: CDR1 GTSNPN, CDR2 SVGIG (reference sequence). The CDR3 has 12 amino acids. V was clipped by 2 bases and J by 3 bases, with 7 bases between them. For the CDR3, the DNA is TGTGCCTGGAGTCCCGTAGACTATGGCTACACCTTC. It yields the protein CAWSPVDYGYTF. The full variable domain, in which reference TRBV30 and TRBJ1-2 provide the parts outside the CDR3, is SQTIHQWPATLVQPVGSPLSLECTVEGTSNPNLYWYRQAAGRGLQLLFYSVGIGQISSEVPQNLSASRPQDRQFILSSKKLLLSDSGFYLCAWSPVDYGYTFGSGTRLTVV.

The chain joins TRBV5-1 to TRBJ2-3, with a weak D call TRBD2 (6 bases). V was trimmed by 4 bases and J by 4 bases, leaving 10 bases between them. This CDR3 is built from 13 residues. CDR1 and CDR2 (germline): SGHRS, YFSETQ. CDR3 DNA sequence: TGCGCCAGCAGCCCGACTAGGGCAGATACGCAGTATTTT. Amino acid sequence: CASSPTRADTQYF. The full variable domain, rest sourced from reference TRBV5-1 and TRBJ2-3, is KAGVTQTPRYLIKTRGQQVTLSCSPISGHRSVSWYQQTPGQGLQFLFEYFSETQRNKGNFPGRFSGRQFSNSRSEMNVSTLELGDSALYLCASSPTRADTQYFGPGTRLTVL.

The V gene is TRBV5-1, the J gene TRBJ2-6, with a tentative D call TRBD2 (5 bases). V shed 4 bases and J shed 5 bases, with 19 bases lying between them. Germline V CDR1 and CDR2: SGHRS, YFSETQ. This CDR3 is built from 17 residues. The CDR3 DNA follows: TGCGCCAGCAGCCCGAGCGCCGGGGATGAGCGGGCCAACGTCCTGACTTTC. Its protein is CASSPSAGDERANVLTF.

This chain joins TRBV27 and TRBJ2-4; 7 bases line up with TRBD1. Germline CDR1 and CDR2: MNHEY and SMNVEV (reference sequence). Trimming cost V 5 bases and J 6 bases; bases outside gene matches: 7. The CDR3 is 14 residues long. CDR3 in DNA: TGTGCCAGCAGTCCCTCGGGACAGCGAAACATTCAGTACTTC. It specifies CASSPSGQRNIQYF.

This clone was counted a few times. The V and J genes are TRBV11-2 and TRBJ2-3; 7 nucleotides line up with TRBD2. Germline CDR1 is SGHAT and CDR2 is FQNNGV. The CDR3 has 16 residues. V trimming: 0 bases; J trimming: 2 bases; junction bases outside the gene matches: 5. The CDR3 here is CASSLEAGVNTDTQYF. The CDR3 bases are TGTGCCAGCAGCTTAGAGGCGGGGGTGAACACAGATACGCAGTATTTT.

The rearrangement links TRBV28 to TRBJ2-7; TRBD2 matches at 10 bases. Germline V gene sequence: CDR1 MDHEN, CDR2 SYDVKM. V gave up 6 bases and J gave up 3 bases; unmatched junction bases: 5. There are 14 residues in the CDR3. The DNA for the CDR3 is TGTGCCAGCAGAATAGCTAGCGGGAGCTACGAGCAGTACTTC. Translation gives CASRIASGSYEQYF.

The V and J genes are TRBV12-5 and TRBJ1-2; 8 bases are shared with TRBD1. With 0 bases clipped from V and 2 bases from J, the junction kept 14 bases outside the gene matches. The CDR3 contains 19 residues. Germline values: CDR1 LGHNT, CDR2 FRNRAP. CDR3 protein: CASGLVTSRGPFLNYGYTF. The CDR3 coding sequence is TGTGCTAGTGGTTTGGTAACAAGCAGGGGGCCCTTCCTCAACTATGGCTACACCTTC.